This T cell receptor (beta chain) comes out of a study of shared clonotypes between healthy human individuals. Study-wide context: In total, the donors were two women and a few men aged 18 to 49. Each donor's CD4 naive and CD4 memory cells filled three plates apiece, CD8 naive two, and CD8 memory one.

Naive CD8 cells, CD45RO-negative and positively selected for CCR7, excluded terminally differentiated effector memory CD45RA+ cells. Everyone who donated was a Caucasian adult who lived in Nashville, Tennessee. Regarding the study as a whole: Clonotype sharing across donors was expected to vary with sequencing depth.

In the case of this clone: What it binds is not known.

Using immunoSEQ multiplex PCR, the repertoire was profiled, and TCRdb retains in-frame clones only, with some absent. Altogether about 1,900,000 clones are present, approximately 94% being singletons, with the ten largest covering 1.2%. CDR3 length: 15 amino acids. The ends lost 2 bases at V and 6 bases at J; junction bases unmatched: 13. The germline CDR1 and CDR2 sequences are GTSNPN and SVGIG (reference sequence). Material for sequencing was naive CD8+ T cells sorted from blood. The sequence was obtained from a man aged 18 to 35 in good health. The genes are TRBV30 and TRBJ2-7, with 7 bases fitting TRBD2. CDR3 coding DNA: TGTGCCTGGAGTAACGGGGAGGGCAATGGAGGCGAGCAGTACTTC. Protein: CAWSNGEGNGGEQYF.